The clone carrying this T cell receptor (beta chain) has just a few counts. Its cognate antigen is unknown. The CDR3 spans 15 residues. Losses at the gene ends were 6 bases for V and 3 bases for J; bases not matched to a gene: 8. These data belong to a study of response to subunit inactivated influenza vaccine. TCRdb reanalysed the RT-PCR reads using MiXCR and keeps one entry per CDR3 protein. The sample records some 520,000 distinct CDR3 sequences, 15% to 20% being singletons. General study findings and limits: The authors proposed limited new T cell recruitment per seasonal influenza vaccination.

V and J are TRBV12-3 or TRBV12-4 and TRBJ1-3; 7 positions match TRBD1. The specimen comprised CD4+ T cells sorted from PBMCs, sampled around 25 months after vaccination. The source is a man aged 50-75 years who received an inactivated influenza vaccine. The CDR3 spells CASSSTGVGGNTIYF. CDR3 coding DNA: TGTGCCAGCAGCTCAACAGGGGTTGGTGGAAACACCATATATTTT.